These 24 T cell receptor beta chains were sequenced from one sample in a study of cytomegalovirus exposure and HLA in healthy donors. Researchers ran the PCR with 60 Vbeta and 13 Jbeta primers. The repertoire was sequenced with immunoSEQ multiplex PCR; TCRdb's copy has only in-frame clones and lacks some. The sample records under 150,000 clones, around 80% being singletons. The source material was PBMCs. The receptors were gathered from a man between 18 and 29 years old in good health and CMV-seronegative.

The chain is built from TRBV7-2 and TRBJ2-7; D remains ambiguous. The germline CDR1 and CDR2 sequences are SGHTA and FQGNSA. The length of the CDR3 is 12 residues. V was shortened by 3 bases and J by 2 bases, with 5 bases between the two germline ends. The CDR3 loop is CASSFYTYEQYF. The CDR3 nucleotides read TGTGCCAGCAGCTTTTACACCTACGAGCAGTACTTC.

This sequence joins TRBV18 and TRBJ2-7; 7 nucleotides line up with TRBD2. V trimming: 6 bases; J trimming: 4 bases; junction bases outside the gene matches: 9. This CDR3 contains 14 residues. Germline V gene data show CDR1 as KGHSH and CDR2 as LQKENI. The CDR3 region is CASSPGLVEYEQYF. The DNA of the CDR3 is TGTGCCAGCTCCCCCGGACTAGTAGAGTACGAGCAGTACTTC. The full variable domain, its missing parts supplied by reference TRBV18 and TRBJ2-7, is NAGVMQNPRHLVRRRGQEARLRCSPMKGHSHVYWYRQLPEEGLKFMVYLQKENIIDESGMPKERFSAEFPKEGPSILRIQQVVRGDSAAYFCASSPGLVEYEQYFGPGTRLTVT.

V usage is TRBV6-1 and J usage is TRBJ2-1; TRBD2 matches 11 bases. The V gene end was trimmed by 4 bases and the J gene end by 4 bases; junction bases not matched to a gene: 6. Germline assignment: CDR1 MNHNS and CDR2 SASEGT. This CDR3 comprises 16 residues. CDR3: CASSVGLAGSYNEQFF. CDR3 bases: TGTGCCAGCAGTGTCGGACTAGCGGGTTCATACAATGAGCAGTTCTTC.

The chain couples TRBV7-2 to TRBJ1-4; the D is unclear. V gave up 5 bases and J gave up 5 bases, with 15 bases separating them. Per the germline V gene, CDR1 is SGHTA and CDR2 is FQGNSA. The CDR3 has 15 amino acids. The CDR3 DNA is TGTGCCAGCAGCCTAGACATCCCTGTGAATGAAAAACTGTTTTTT. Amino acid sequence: CASSLDIPVNEKLFF.

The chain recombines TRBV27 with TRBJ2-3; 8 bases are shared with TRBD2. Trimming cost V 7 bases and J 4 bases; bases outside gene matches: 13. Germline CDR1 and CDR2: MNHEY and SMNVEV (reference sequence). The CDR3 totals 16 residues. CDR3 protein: CASKASAGGLADTQYF. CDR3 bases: TGTGCCAGCAAAGCGTCCGCGGGAGGTTTGGCAGATACGCAGTATTTT.

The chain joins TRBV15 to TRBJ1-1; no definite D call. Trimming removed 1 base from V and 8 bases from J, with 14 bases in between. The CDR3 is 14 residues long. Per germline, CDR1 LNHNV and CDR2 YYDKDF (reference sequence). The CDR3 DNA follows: TGTGCCACCAGCAGAGGACACGAACCTAAAGAAGCTTTCTTT. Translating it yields CATSRGHEPKEAFF.

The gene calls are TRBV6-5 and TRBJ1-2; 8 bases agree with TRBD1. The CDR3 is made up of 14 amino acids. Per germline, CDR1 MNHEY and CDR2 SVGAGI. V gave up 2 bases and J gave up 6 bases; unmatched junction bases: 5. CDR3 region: CASSYGGQEDGYTF. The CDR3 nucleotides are TGTGCCAGCAGTTACGGGGGACAGGAGGATGGCTACACCTTC.

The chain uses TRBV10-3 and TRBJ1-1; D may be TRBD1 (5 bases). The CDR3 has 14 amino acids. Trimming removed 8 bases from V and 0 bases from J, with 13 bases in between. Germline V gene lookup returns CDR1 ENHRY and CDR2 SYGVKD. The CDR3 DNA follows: TGTGCCATCCGAGCGGGGGAAGTGAACACTGAAGCTTTCTTT. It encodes CAIRAGEVNTEAFF.

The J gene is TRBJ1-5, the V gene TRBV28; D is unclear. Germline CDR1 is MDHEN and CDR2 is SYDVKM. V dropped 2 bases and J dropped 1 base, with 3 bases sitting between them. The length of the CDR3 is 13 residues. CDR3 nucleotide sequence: TGTGCCAGCAGTTTACGGAGCAATCAGCCCCAGCATTTT. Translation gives CASSLRSNQPQHF. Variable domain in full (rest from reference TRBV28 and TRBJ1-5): DVKVTQSSRYLVKRTGEKVFLECVQDMDHENMFWYRQDPGLGLRLIYFSYDVKMKEKGDIPEGYSVSREKKERFSLILESASTNQTSMYLCASSLRSNQPQHFGDGTRLSIL.

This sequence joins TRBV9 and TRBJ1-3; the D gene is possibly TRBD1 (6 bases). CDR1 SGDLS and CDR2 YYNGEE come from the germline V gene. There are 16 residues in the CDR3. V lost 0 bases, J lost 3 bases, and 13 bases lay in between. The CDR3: CASSVALGGFGNTIYF. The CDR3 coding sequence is TGTGCCAGCAGCGTAGCTTTAGGGGGATTTGGAAACACCATATATTTT.

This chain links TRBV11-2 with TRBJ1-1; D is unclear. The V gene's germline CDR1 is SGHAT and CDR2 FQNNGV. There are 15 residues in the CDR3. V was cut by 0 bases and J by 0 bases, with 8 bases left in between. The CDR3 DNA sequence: TGTGCCAGCAGCTTAGATGGGGAGGTGAACACTGAAGCTTTCTTT. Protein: CASSLDGEVNTEAFF.

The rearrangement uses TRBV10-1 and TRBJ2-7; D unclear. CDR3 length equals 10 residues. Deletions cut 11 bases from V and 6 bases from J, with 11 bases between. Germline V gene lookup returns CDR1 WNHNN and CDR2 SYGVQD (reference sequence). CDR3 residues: CAPKYCEQYF. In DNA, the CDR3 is TGCGCCCCCAAGTACTGCGAGCAGTACTTC.

The CDR3 DNA is TGTGCCAGCAGTTCAACTAGCGGTACCTACGAGCAGTACTTC. Amino acid sequence: CASSSTSGTYEQYF. The V call is TRBV28, the J call TRBJ2-7; the match to TRBD2 covers 8 bases. The CDR3 spans 14 residues. Trimming took 4 bases from V and 2 from J; bases not matched to a gene: 4. Looked up from germline, CDR1 is MDHEN and CDR2 is SYDVKM.

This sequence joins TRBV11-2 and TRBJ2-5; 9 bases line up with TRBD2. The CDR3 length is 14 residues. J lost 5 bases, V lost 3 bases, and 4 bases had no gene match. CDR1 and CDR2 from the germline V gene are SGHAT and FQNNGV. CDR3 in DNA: TGTGCCAGCAGCTTCCCGGGACTAGCCGAGACCCAGTACTTC. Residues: CASSFPGLAETQYF.

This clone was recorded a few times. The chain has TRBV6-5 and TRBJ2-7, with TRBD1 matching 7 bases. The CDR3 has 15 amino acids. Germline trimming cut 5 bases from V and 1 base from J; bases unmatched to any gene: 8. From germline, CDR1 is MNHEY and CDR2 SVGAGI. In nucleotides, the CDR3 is TGTGCCAGCAGTCCACCTGGACAGGTTTCCTACGAGCAGTACTTC. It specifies CASSPPGQVSYEQYF.

CDR3 amino acids: CASSVPGQGISSYNEQFF. Written as DNA, the CDR3 is TGCGCCAGCAGTGTCCCGGGACAGGGAATAAGCTCCTACAATGAGCAGTTCTTC. The chain carries TRBV10-1 and TRBJ2-1; 9 nucleotides agree with TRBD1. Trimming removed 4 bases from V and 0 bases from J; junction bases left unmatched: 10. The CDR3 spans 18 residues. Germline assignment: CDR1 WNHNN and CDR2 SYGVQD (reference sequence).

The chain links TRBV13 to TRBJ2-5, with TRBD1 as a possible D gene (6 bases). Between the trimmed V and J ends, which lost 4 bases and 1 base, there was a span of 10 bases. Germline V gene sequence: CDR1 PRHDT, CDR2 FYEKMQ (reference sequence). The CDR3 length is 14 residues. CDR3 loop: CASSSRGVQETQYF. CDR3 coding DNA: TGTGCCAGCAGCTCCAGGGGCGTCCAAGAGACCCAGTACTTC. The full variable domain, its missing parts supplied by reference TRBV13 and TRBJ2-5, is AAGVIQSPRHLIKEKRETATLKCYPIPRHDTVYWYQQGPGQDPQFLISFYEKMQSDKGSIPDRFSAQQFSDYHSELNMSSLELGDSALYFCASSSRGVQETQYFGPGTRLLVL.

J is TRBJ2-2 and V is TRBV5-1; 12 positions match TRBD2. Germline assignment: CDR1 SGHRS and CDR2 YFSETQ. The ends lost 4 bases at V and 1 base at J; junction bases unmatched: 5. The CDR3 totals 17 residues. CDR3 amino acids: CASSAGLAGKNTGELFF. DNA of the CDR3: TGCGCCAGCAGCGCCGGACTAGCGGGGAAGAACACCGGGGAGCTGTTTTTT.

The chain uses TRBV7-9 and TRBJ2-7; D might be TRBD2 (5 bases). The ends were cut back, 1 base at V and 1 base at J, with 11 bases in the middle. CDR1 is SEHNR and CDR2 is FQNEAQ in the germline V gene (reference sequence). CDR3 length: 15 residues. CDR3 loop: CASSLVGVGSYEQYV. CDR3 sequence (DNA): TGTGCCAGCAGCTTAGTGGGAGTCGGATCCTACGAGCAGTACGTC.

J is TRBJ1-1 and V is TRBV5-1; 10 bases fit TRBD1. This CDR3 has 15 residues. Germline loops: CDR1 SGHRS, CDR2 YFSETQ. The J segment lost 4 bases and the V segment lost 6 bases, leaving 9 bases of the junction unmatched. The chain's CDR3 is CASTYRDRGSTEAFF. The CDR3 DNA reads TGCGCCAGCACATACCGGGACAGGGGTTCCACTGAAGCTTTCTTT.

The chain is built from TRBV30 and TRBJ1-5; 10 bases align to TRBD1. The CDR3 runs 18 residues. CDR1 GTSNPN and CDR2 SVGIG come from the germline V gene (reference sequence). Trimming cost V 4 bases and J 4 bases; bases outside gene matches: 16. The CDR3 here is CAWNSKDRGVRANQPQHF. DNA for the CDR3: TGTGCCTGGAATTCCAAGGACAGGGGGGTCCGGGCTAATCAGCCCCAGCATTTT.

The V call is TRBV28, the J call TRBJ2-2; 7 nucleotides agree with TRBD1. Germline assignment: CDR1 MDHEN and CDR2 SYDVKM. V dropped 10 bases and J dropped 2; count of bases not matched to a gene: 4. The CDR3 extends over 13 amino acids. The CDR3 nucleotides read TGTGCCACAAGACAGGGAAACACCGGGGAGCTGTTTTTT. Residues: CATRQGNTGELFF.

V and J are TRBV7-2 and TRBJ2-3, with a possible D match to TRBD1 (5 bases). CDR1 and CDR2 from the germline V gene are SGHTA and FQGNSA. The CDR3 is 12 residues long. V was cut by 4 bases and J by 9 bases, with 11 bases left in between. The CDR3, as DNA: TGTGCCAGCAGCTCGACAGTAATAACGCAGTATTTT. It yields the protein CASSSTVITQYF.

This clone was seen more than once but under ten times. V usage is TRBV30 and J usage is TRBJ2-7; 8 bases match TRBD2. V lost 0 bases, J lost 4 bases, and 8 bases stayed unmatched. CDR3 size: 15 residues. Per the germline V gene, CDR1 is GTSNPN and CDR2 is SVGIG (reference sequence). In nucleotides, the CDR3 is TGTGCCTGGAGTGTACCAGGACTAGCTAAGTACGAGCAGTACTTC. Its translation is CAWSVPGLAKYEQYF. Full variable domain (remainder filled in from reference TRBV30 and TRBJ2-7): SQTIHQWPATLVQPVGSPLSLECTVEGTSNPNLYWYRQAAGRGLQLLFYSVGIGQISSEVPQNLSASRPQDRQFILSSKKLLLSDSGFYLCAWSVPGLAKYEQYFGPGTRLTVT.